The rows below give T cell receptor beta chains drawn from one sample of a study of blood T cell repertoires in COVID-19. Libraries were prepared by immunoSEQ multiplex PCR; TCRdb keeps only in-frame clonotypes and omits some of them. The repertoire holds 100,000 to 150,000 clones, with about four fifths as singletons. The source material was peripheral blood. The receptors come from a man aged 30-40 years with COVID-19, enrolled during active disease. Both conserved end residues are part of each CDR3. Some rows have no size entry. The others give once, few or many, or a class for an expanded clone.

v_call: TRBV5-1
clone_size: .
j_call: TRBJ1-3
cdr3_aa: CASSLAGTGRTSGNTIYF

v_call: TRBV5-1
clone_size: .
j_call: TRBJ1-1
cdr3_aa: CASRPTGVGTEAFF

v_call: TRBV6-1
clone_size: .
j_call: TRBJ2-7
cdr3_aa: CASSENSGSSYEQYF

v_call: TRBV14
clone_size: .
j_call: TRBJ1-1
cdr3_aa: CASSQDSSIAFF

v_call: TRBV5-6
clone_size: .
j_call: TRBJ1-3
cdr3_aa: CASSRDRGGGNTIYF

v_call: TRBV3-1/TRBV3-2
clone_size: .
j_call: TRBJ1-4
cdr3_aa: CASSQIVGPGKLFF

v_call: TRBV2
clone_size: .
j_call: TRBJ2-7
cdr3_aa: CASTYDTRGGQGYEQYF

v_call: TRBV6-5
clone_size: .
j_call: TRBJ1-1
cdr3_aa: CASSRNLKAEAFF

v_call: TRBV12-3/TRBV12-4
clone_size: .
j_call: TRBJ2-5
cdr3_aa: CASSLVVGETQYF

v_call: TRBV6-5
clone_size: .
j_call: TRBJ1-3
cdr3_aa: CATERSSGNTIYF

v_call: TRBV3-1/TRBV3-2
clone_size: .
j_call: TRBJ2-7
cdr3_aa: CASSQAYEQYF

v_call: TRBV28
clone_size: .
j_call: TRBJ1-2
cdr3_aa: CASSFGGSGDYGYTF

v_call: TRBV10-3
clone_size: .
j_call: TRBJ2-3
cdr3_aa: CAISGPGQADTQYF

v_call: TRBV29-1
clone_size: .
j_call: TRBJ2-1
cdr3_aa: CSVEDLSGTSGASSYNEQFF

v_call: TRBV4-1
clone_size: .
j_call: TRBJ1-3
cdr3_aa: CASSQDRPGSGNTIYF

v_call: TRBV24-1
clone_size: .
j_call: TRBJ1-2
cdr3_aa: CATSDPGTRYGYTF

v_call: TRBV11-3
clone_size: .
j_call: TRBJ2-1
cdr3_aa: CASSLWQRGDHEQFF

v_call: TRBV7-2
clone_size: .
j_call: TRBJ2-1
cdr3_aa: CASSLVSSEQFF

v_call: TRBV21-1
clone_size: few
j_call: TRBJ1-1
cdr3_aa: CASSTQGASTEAFF

v_call: TRBV5-1
clone_size: .
j_call: TRBJ1-2
cdr3_aa: CASSQARGSLNYGYTF

v_call: TRBV28
clone_size: few
j_call: TRBJ2-2
cdr3_aa: CASRGTSGSRELFF

v_call: TRBV5-6
clone_size: .
j_call: TRBJ1-6
cdr3_aa: CASRGQGNSPLHF

v_call: TRBV10-3
clone_size: .
j_call: TRBJ2-1
cdr3_aa: CAISSQGVNEQFF

v_call: TRBV6-2/TRBV6-3
clone_size: .
j_call: TRBJ1-1
cdr3_aa: CASSSPIFAAPKIGQNTEAFF

v_call: TRBV6-6
clone_size: few
j_call: TRBJ2-7
cdr3_aa: CASSSTGSYEQYF

v_call: TRBV4-3
clone_size: few
j_call: TRBJ2-3
cdr3_aa: CASSQVVAGGPGDTQYF

v_call: TRBV10-3
clone_size: once
j_call: TRBJ1-5
cdr3_aa: CASGGDGYSNQPQHF

v_call: TRBV7-8
clone_size: few
j_call: TRBJ2-1
cdr3_aa: CASLPVPSGDNEQFF

v_call: TRBV6-1
clone_size: .
j_call: TRBJ1-5
cdr3_aa: CASSDTGGWGQPQHF

v_call: TRBV5-8
clone_size: .
j_call: TRBJ1-6
cdr3_aa: CASSLLGDHSPLHF

v_call: TRBV2
clone_size: .
j_call: TRBJ2-1
cdr3_aa: CASGGNSYNEQFF

v_call: TRBV28
clone_size: .
j_call: TRBJ2-3
cdr3_aa: CASSRGLAGITDTQYF

v_call: TRBV6-5
clone_size: .
j_call: TRBJ1-1
cdr3_aa: CASSYMGGGTEAFF

v_call: TRBV5-6
clone_size: .
j_call: TRBJ1-6
cdr3_aa: CASSLGLRSSYNSPLHF

v_call: TRBV30
clone_size: .
j_call: TRBJ2-3
cdr3_aa: CAWSPPGGGTDTQYF

v_call: TRBV2
clone_size: .
j_call: TRBJ1-3
cdr3_aa: CASGGTFSGNTIYF

v_call: TRBV19
clone_size: .
j_call: TRBJ2-7
cdr3_aa: CASSPTGDHYEQYF

v_call: TRBV6-4
clone_size: .
j_call: TRBJ2-3
cdr3_aa: CASSSGSGTDTQYF

v_call: TRBV7-2
clone_size: .
j_call: TRBJ2-5
cdr3_aa: CASSSPRRGGRETQYF

v_call: TRBV30
clone_size: .
j_call: TRBJ1-2
cdr3_aa: CAWASTGQNYGYTF

v_call: TRBV11-3
clone_size: .
j_call: TRBJ1-6
cdr3_aa: CASSSPGRGRSSPLHF

v_call: TRBV12-3/TRBV12-4
clone_size: once
j_call: TRBJ1-5
cdr3_aa: CASSLNSNQPQHF

v_call: TRBV5-4
clone_size: .
j_call: TRBJ2-1
cdr3_aa: CASSSMTSGMGNEQFF

v_call: TRBV19
clone_size: .
j_call: TRBJ1-2
cdr3_aa: CASSTETGNYGYTF

v_call: TRBV2
clone_size: .
j_call: TRBJ2-7
cdr3_aa: CASSKETGEGYEQYF